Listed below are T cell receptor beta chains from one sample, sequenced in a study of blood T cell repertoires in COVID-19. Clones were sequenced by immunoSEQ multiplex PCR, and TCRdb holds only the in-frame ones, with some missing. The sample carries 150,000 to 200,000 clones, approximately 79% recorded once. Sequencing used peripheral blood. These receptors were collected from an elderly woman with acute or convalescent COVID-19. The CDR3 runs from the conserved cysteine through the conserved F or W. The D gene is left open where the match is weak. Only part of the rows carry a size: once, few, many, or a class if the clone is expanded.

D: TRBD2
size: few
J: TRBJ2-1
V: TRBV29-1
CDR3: CSVRTSGIRNEQFF
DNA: TGCAGCGTAAGGACTAGCGGGATAAGGAATGAGCAGTTCTTC

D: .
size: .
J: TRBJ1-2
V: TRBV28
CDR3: CASTPLTGDYGYTF
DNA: TGTGCCAGCACCCCACTAACAGGAGACTATGGCTACACCTTC

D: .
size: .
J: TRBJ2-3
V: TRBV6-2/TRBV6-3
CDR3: CASSPRGGEDTQYF
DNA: TGTGCCAGCAGCCCACGAGGGGGTGAAGATACGCAGTATTTT

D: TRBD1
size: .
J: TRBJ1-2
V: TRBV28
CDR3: CASSQTGGYGYTF
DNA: TGTGCCAGCAGTCAAACAGGGGGCTATGGCTACACCTTC

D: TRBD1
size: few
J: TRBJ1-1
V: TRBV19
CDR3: CASRKTGSNTEAFF
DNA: TGTGCCAGTAGAAAGACAGGGTCGAACACTGAAGCTTTCTTT

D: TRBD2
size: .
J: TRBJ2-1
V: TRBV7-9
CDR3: CASFRLAGKGSKFYNEQFF
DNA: TGTGCCAGCTTCCGACTAGCGGGAAAAGGTTCTAAATTCTACAATGAGCAGTTCTTC

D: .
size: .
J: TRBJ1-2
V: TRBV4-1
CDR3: CASSQDPSTGYGYTF
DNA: TGCGCCAGCAGCCAAGATCCGTCGACGGGTTATGGCTACACCTTC

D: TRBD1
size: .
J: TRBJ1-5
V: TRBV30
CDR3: CASTGQEHQPQHF
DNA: TGTGCCTCCACGGGACAGGAACACCAGCCCCAGCATTTT

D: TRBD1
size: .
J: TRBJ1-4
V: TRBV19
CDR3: CASTSGQEFLREKLFF
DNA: TGTGCCAGTACCTCCGGACAGGAGTTCTTGCGTGAAAAACTGTTTTTT

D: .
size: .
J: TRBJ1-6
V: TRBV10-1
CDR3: CASSRQADSPLHF
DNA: TGCGCCAGCAGTCGACAGGCGGATTCACCCCTCCACTTT

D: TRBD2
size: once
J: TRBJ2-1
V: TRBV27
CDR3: CASSLTGLAGYNEQFF
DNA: TGTGCCAGCAGTTTGACGGGACTAGCGGGGTACAATGAGCAGTTCTTC

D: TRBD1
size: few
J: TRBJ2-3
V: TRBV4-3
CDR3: CASSQGDRGQPDTQYF
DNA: TGCGCCAGCAGCCAGGGGGACAGGGGGCAGCCAGATACGCAGTATTTT

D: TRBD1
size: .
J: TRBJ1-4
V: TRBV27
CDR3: CASSFHRGTATNEKLFF
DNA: TGTGCCAGCAGTTTCCACAGGGGAACTGCAACTAATGAAAAACTGTTTTTT

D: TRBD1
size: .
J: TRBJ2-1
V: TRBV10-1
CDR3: CASSDLRDRGNEQFF
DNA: TGCGCCAGCAGTGACCTCCGGGACAGGGGTAATGAGCAGTTCTTC

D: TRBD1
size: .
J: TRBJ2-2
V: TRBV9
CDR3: CASSVDPDRVNTGELFF
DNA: TGTGCCAGCAGCGTAGATCCGGACAGGGTAAACACCGGGGAGCTGTTTTTT

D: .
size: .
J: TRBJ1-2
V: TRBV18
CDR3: CASLPAGDYGYTF
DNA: TGTGCCAGCCTTCCCGCGGGGGACTATGGCTACACCTTC

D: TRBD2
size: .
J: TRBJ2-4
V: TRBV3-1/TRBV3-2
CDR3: CASSPFGREGLLAKNIQYF
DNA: TGTGCCAGCTCCCCTTTTGGGCGGGAGGGCCTCCTAGCCAAAAACATTCAGTACTTC

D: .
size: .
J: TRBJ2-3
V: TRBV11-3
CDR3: CASSPGQSTDTQYF
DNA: TGTGCCAGCAGCCCCGGACAGAGCACAGATACGCAGTATTTT

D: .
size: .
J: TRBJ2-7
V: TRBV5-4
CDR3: CASSLQGNYEQYF
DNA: TGTGCCAGCAGCTTGCAGGGGAACTACGAGCAGTACTTC

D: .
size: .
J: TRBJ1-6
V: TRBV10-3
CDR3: CAISDGLGGTNSPLHF
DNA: TGTGCCATCAGCGACGGGCTGGGGGGTACCAATTCACCCCTCCACTTT

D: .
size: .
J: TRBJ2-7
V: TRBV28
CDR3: CASSSFMEQYF
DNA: TGTGCCAGCAGTTCCTTTATGGAGCAGTACTTC

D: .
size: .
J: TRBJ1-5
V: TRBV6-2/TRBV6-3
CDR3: CASSYGGRAQPQHF
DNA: TGTGCCAGCAGTTACGGGGGCAGGGCCCAGCCCCAGCATTTT

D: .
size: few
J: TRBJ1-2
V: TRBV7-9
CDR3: CASSFGATINYGYTF
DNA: TGTGCCAGCAGCTTCGGAGCTACGATTAACTATGGCTACACCTTC

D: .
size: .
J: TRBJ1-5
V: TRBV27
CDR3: CASSSLGGPRNQPQHF
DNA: TGTGCCAGCAGCTCGTTAGGGGGACCCCGCAATCAGCCCCAGCATTTT

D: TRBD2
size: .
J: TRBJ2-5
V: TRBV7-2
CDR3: CASSLSAGAGKQETQYF
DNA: TGTGCCAGCAGCTTATCAGCGGGAGCAGGGAAGCAAGAGACCCAGTACTTC

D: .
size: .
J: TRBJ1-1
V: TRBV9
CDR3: CASSVEPNTEAFF
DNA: TGTGCCAGCAGCGTAGAGCCCAACACTGAAGCTTTCTTT

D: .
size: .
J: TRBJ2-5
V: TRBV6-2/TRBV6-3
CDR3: CASSHAETQYF
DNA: TGTGCCAGCAGCCACGCGGAGACCCAGTACTTC

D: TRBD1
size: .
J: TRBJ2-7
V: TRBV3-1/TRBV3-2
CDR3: CASSQNPQGAISYEQYF
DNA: TGTGCCAGCAGCCAAAACCCCCAGGGGGCCATATCCTACGAGCAGTACTTC

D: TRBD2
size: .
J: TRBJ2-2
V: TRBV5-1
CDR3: CASSWTSGDTGELFF
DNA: TGCGCCAGCAGCTGGACTAGCGGAGACACCGGGGAGCTGTTTTTT

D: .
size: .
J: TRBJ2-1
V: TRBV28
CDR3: CASVGSYEQFF
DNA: TGTGCCAGCGTTGGGAGCTATGAGCAGTTCTTC

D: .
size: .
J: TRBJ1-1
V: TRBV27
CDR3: CASRVQGKTEAFF
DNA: TGTGCCAGCAGGGTACAGGGCAAGACTGAAGCTTTCTTT

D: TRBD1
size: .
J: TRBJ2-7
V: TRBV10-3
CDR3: CAISPWTGGYEQYF
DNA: TGTGCCATCAGTCCTTGGACAGGGGGGTACGAGCAGTACTTC

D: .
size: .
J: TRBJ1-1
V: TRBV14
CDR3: CASSQTYSEAFF
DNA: TGTGCCAGCAGCCAAACATACAGTGAAGCTTTCTTT

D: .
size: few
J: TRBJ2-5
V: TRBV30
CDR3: CAWRSVGETQYF
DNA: TGTGCCTGGAGGTCCGTCGGAGAGACCCAGTACTTC

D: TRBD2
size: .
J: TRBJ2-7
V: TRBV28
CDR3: CASRQGTSGRASEQYF
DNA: TGTGCCAGCAGGCAGGGAACTAGCGGGAGGGCCAGTGAGCAGTACTTC

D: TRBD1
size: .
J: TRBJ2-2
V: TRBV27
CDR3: CASSLGPDRAAGELFF
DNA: TGTGCCAGCAGTTTAGGGCCTGACAGGGCAGCCGGGGAGCTGTTTTTT

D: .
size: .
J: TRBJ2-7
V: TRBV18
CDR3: CASLASGGGGAYEQYF
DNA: TGTGCCAGTTTGGCGAGCGGGGGAGGGGGCGCCTACGAGCAGTACTTC

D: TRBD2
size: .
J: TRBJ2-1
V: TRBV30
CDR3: CAWRTSGSYNEQFF
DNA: TGTGCCTGGCGGACTAGCGGATCCTACAATGAGCAGTTCTTC

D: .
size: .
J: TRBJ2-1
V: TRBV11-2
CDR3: CASSLLIGLTTNEQFF
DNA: TGTGCCAGCAGCTTATTAATCGGACTTACAACCAATGAGCAGTTCTTC

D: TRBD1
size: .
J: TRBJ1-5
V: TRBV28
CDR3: CASSETGGSDSNQPQHF
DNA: TGTGCCAGCAGTGAGACAGGGGGCAGCGATAGCAATCAGCCCCAGCATTTT

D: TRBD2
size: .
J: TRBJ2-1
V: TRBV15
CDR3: CATSRESGNLPYNEQFF
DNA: TGTGCCACCAGCAGAGAAAGCGGGAACCTACCCTACAATGAGCAGTTCTTC

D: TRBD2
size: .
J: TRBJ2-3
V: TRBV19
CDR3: CASSIGGGQDTQYF
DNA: TGTGCCAGTAGTATTGGCGGGGGGCAGGATACGCAGTATTTT

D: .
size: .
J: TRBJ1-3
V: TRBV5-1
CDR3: CASSFGRSGNTIYF
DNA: TGCGCCAGCAGCTTCGGCAGGTCGGGAAACACCATATATTTT

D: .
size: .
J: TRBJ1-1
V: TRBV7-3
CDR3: CASSLVGENTEAFF
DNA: TGTGCCAGCAGCTTAGTCGGGGAGAACACTGAAGCTTTCTTT

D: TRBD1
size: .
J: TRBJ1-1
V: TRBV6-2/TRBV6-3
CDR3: CASSYSPGQGKTEAFF
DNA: TGTGCCAGCAGTTACTCCCCCGGACAGGGGAAGACTGAAGCTTTCTTT

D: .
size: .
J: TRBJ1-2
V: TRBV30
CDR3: CAWSETPGYGYTF
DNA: TGTGCCTGGAGTGAGACCCCGGGCTATGGCTACACCTTC